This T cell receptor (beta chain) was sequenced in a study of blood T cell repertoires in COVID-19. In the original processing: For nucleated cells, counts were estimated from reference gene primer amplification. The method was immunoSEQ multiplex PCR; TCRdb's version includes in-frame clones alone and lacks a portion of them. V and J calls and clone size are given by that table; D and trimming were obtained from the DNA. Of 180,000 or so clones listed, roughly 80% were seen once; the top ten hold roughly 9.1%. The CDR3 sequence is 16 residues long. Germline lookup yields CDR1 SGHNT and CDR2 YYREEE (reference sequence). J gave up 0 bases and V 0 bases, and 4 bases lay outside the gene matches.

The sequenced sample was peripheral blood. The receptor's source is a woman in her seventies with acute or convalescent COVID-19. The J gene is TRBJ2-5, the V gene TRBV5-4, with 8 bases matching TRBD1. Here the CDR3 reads CASSLATGGYQETQYF. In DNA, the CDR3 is TGTGCCAGCAGCTTGGCCACAGGGGGTTACCAAGAGACCCAGTACTTC.